Listed below are T cell receptor beta chains from one sample, sequenced in a study of blood T cell repertoires in COVID-19. Produced via immunoSEQ multiplex PCR; TCRdb's table is partial and in-frame only. The table lists under 300,000 clones, 80% to 90% of them singletons. Sequencing used peripheral blood. The receptors here all came from a woman aged 70-85 years with acute or convalescent COVID-19. Each CDR3 is given without its conserved first and last residue. The order of the fields is D gene, V gene, J gene, CDR3 protein. The D gene is left open where the match is weak.

-	TRBV6-1	TRBJ1-5	ASSEILGASFTNQPQH
TRBD2	TRBV15	TRBJ2-3	ATSGLGTDTQY
-	TRBV6-5	TRBJ1-3	ASGWQGGNTIY
-	TRBV5-4	TRBJ1-2	ASSYSGTGVIYT
-	TRBV29-1	TRBJ1-1	SVDKGAEAF
-	TRBV19	TRBJ1-4	ASSSAYSGEKLF
-	TRBV5-4	TRBJ1-2	ASSSPNGNYGYT
-	TRBV3-1/TRBV3-2	TRBJ2-6	ASSPTVPGANVLT
TRBD1	TRBV10-3	TRBJ1-2	AISVLGTGAHFT
-	TRBV5-4	TRBJ1-1	ASNYGGPNTEAF
TRBD1	TRBV6-2/TRBV6-3	TRBJ2-7	ASSKDRGSSYEQY
-	TRBV12-3/TRBV12-4	TRBJ1-1	ASSLGSRAF
-	TRBV5-5	TRBJ1-1	ASSPTPLPTEAF
-	TRBV5-4	TRBJ1-2	ASSLSGYGYT